This TCR beta chain stems from a study of CD8 T cells in ankylosing spondylitis. Study-wide points: A subset of motif variants has previously been described in the synovial fluid and blood of reactive arthritis. Characteristic, it appeared, of ankylosing spondylitis blood was a TCR beta motif of roughly eight highly homologous variants.

There are a few counts of this clonotype. Its antigen remains unidentified. MiXCR, applied by TCRdb to the 5' RACE reads, yields one record per CDR3 protein. This table holds about 340,000 distinct CDR3 sequences, approximately 8.2% found once. Germline CDR1 is SEHNR and CDR2 is FQNEAQ (reference sequence). There are 12 residues in the CDR3. Trimming removed 5 bases from V and 4 bases from J, with 8 bases in between. Sequenced material: blood, either unsorted or a sorted T cell fraction (not recorded which). The sequence came from a male donor with ankylosing spondylitis. The V gene is TRBV7-9, the J gene TRBJ2-5; no clear D. The CDR3 sequence is CASSRWGETQYF. The CDR3, as DNA: TGTGCCAGCAGCAGGTGGGGAGAGACCCAGTACTTC.